This T cell receptor (beta chain) was documented in a study of post-analysis software for immune sequencing data. Study-level information: Relapsing-remitting, secondary progressive and progressive-relapsing courses of multiple sclerosis were included. The study's findings and limits: Significantly lower normalized Chao1 diversity was seen in multiple sclerosis patients than in controls. Controls had lower frequencies than patients of about five TRBV segments, which included TRBV5-6, TRBV5-1 and TRBV20-1. F measure clustering grouped samples strongly by preparation batch.

This clonotype occurred a few times. Its specificity is not known. cDNA libraries for TCR beta contained unique molecular identifiers. There were roughly 0.95 to 11 million T cells, and about 500,000 cDNA molecules came from them. Using its own MiXCR run on the PCR reads, TCRdb lists one record per CDR3 protein. This sample has 450,000 to 650,000 distinct CDR3 sequences; around 40% occur once, and the top ten carry around 1.7%. The V end lost 7 bases, the J end lost 4 bases, and 14 bases lay between the germline ends. The CDR3 runs to 14 residues. The V gene is TRBV12-3 or TRBV12-4, the J gene TRBJ2-1, with no clear D. The clonotype was recovered from a girl between 5 and 17 years old with multiple sclerosis. Sequences were obtained from blood. Written as DNA, the CDR3 is TGTGCCAGCACCCTAACGGAAGTTTACAATGAGCAGTTCTTC. Translated, it gives CASTLTEVYNEQFF.